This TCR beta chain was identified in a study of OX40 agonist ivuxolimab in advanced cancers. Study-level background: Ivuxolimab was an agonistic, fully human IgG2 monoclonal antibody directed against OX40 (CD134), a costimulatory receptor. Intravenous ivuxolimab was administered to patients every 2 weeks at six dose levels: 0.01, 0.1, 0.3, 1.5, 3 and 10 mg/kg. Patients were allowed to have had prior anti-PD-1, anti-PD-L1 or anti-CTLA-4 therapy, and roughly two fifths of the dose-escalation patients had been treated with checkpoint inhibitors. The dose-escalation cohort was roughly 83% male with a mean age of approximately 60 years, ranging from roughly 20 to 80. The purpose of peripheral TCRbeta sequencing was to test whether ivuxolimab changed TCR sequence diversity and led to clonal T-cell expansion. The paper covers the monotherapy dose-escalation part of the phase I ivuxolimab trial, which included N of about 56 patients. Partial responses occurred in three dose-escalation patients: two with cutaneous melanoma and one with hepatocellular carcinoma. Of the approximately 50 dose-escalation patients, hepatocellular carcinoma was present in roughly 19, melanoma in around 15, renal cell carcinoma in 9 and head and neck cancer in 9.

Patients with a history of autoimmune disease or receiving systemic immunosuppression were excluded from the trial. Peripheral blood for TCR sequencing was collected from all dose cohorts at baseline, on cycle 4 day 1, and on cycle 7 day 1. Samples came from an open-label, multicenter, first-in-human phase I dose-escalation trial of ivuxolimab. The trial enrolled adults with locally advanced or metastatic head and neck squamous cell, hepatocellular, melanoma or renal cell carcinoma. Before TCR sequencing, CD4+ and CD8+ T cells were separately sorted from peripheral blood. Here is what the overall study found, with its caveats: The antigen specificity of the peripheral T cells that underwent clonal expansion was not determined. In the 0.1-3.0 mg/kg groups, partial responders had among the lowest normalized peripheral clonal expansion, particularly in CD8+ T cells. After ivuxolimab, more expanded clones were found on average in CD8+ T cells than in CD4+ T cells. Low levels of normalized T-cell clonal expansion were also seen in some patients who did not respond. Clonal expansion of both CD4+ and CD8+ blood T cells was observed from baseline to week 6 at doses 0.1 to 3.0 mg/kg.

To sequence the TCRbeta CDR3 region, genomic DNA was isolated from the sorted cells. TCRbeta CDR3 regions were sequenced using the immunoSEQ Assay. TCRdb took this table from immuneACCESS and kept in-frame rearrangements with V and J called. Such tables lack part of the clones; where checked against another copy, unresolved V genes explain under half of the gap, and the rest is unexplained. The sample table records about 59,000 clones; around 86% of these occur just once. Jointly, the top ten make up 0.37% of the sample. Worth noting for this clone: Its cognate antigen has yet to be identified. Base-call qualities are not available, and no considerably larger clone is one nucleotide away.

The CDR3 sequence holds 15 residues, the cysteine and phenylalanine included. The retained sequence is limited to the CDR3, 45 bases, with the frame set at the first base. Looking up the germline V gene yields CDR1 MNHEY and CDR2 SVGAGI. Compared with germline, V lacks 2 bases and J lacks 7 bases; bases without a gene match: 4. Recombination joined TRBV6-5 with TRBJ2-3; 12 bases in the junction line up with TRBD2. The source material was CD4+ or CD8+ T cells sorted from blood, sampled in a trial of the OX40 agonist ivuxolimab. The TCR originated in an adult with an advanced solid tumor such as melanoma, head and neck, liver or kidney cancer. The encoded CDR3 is CASSYQTSGRHTQYF. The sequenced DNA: TGTGCCAGCAGTTACCAGACTAGCGGGAGACATACGCAGTATTTT.